This entry lists 5 T cell receptor beta chains sequenced from one sample in a study of shared clonotypes between healthy human individuals. Measured with immunoSEQ multiplex PCR; TCRdb has only the in-frame clones, and not every one. The sample has 470,000 or so clones; over 75% are singletons. The specimen sequenced was PBMCs. All receptors come from a woman in her thirties or forties in good health. Some clones in this sample may be carry-over from other donors' samples.

The chain is built from TRBV18 and TRBJ2-7, with D unclear. CDR1 is KGHSH and CDR2 is LQKENI in the germline V gene. Trimming removed 8 bases at V and 3 bases at J, with 5 bases between. The length of the CDR3 is 10 residues. CDR3 DNA: TGTGCCAGCCCCTGCTACGAGCAGTACTTC. Protein: CASPCYEQYF.

The V call is TRBV4-1, the J call TRBJ1-5; D remains ambiguous. The V and J ends lost 1 base and 4 bases respectively, with 17 bases between them. CDR1 and CDR2 (germline): MGHRA, YSYEKL. The CDR3 is made up of 17 amino acids. The DNA of the CDR3 is TGCGCCAGCAGCCAAGTTGCAGGAACAAGAAGGAATCAGCCCCAGCATTTT. It is translated as CASSQVAGTRRNQPQHF.

This CDR3 is CASSPVLATLSYTF. CDR3 DNA sequence: TGTGCCAGCAGCCCCGTCCTTGCCACCCTATCGTACACCTTC. The chain couples TRBV4-2 to TRBJ1-2; D gene ambiguous. Trimming stripped 4 bases from V and 11 bases from J, with 20 bases between. The CDR3 is 14 residues long. CDR1 is LGHNA and CDR2 is YNFKEQ in the germline V gene.

The chain couples TRBV9 to TRBJ2-1, with 15 bases aligning to TRBD2. The CDR3 runs to 21 residues. The V and J ends lost 3 bases and 7 bases, in that order; junction bases with no gene match: 20. Per the germline V gene, CDR1 is SGDLS and CDR2 is YYNGEE. In DNA form, the CDR3 reads TGTGCCAGCAGCGCCCGACCAGTCCCGGGACTAGCGGGAGGCGCCCAGAATGAGCAGTTCTTC. Translating gives CASSARPVPGLAGGAQNEQFF.

This chain uses TRBV28 with TRBJ2-1; weak D call: TRBD2 (6 bases). This CDR3 is 16 amino acids long. Trimming removed 9 bases at V and 1 base at J, with 19 bases between. Germline CDR1 reads MDHEN; CDR2 reads SYDVKM. The CDR3 bases are TGTGCCAGTCGGGCCTACGGGGGACGGTCCTACAATGAGCAGTTCTTC. This codes for CASRAYGGRSYNEQFF.